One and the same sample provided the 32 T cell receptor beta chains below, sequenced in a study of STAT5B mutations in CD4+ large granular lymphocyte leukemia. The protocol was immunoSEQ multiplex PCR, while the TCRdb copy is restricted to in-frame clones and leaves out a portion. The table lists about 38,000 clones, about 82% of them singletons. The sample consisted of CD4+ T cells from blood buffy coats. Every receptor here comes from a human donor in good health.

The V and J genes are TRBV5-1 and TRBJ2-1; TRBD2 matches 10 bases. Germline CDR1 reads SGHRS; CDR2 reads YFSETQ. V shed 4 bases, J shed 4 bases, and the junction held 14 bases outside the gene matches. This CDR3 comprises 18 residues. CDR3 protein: CASSPISGGAPPYNEQFF. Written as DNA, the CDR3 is TGCGCCAGCAGCCCGATCAGCGGGGGGGCCCCGCCGTACAATGAGCAGTTCTTC. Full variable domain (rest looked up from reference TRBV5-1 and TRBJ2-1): KAGVTQTPRYLIKTRGQQVTLSCSPISGHRSVSWYQQTPGQGLQFLFEYFSETQRNKGNFPGRFSGRQFSNSRSEMNVSTLELGDSALYLCASSPISGGAPPYNEQFFGPGTRLTVL.

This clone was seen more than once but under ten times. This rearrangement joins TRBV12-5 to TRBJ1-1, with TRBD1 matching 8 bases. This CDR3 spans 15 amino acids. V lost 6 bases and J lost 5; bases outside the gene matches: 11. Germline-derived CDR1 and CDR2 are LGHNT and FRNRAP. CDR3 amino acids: CASGPYGQGGTEAFF. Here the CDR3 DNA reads TGTGCTAGTGGACCCTATGGACAGGGTGGAACTGAAGCTTTCTTT.

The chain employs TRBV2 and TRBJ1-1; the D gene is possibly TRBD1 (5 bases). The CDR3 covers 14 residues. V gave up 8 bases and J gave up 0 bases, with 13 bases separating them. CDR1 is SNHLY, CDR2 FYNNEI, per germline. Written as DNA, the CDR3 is TGTGCCAGCTTTGGGGGTCAGTTGAACACTGAAGCTTTCTTT. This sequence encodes CASFGGQLNTEAFF.

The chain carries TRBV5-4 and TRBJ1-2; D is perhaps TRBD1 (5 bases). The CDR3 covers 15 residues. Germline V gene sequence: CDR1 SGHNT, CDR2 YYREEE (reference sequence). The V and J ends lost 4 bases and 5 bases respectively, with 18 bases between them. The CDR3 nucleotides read TGTGCCAGCAGCCACCTTGAGAGGGGACCTTATGGCTACACCTTC. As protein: CASSHLERGPYGYTF.

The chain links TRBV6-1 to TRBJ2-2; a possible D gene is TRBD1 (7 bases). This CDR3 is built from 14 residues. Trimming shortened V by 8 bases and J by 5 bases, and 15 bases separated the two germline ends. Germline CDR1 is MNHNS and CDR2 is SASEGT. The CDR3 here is CASGKEGATGELFF. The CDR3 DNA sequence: TGTGCCAGCGGAAAGGAGGGGGCAACCGGGGAGCTGTTTTTT.

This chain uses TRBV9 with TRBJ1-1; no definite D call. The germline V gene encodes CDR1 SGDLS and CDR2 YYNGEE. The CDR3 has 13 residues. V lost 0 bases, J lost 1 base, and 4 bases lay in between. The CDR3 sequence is CASSVVQNTEAFF. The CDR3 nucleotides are TGTGCCAGCAGCGTAGTGCAGAACACTGAAGCTTTCTTT.

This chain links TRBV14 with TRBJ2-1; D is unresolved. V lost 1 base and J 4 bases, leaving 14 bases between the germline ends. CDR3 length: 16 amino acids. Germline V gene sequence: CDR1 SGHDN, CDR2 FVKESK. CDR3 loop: CASSQGIWGFYNEQFF. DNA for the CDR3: TGTGCCAGCAGCCAAGGCATTTGGGGATTTTACAATGAGCAGTTCTTC.

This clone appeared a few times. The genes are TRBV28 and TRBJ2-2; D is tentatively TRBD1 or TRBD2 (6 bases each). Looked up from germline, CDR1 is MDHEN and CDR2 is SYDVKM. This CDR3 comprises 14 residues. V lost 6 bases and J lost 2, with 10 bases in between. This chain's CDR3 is CASRRGDNTGELFF. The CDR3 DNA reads TGTGCCAGCAGAAGGGGGGATAACACCGGGGAGCTGTTTTTT. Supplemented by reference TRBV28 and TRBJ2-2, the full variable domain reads DVKVTQSSRYLVKRTGEKVFLECVQDMDHENMFWYRQDPGLGLRLIYFSYDVKMKEKGDIPEGYSVSREKKERFSLILESASTNQTSMYLCASRRGDNTGELFFGEGSRLTVL.

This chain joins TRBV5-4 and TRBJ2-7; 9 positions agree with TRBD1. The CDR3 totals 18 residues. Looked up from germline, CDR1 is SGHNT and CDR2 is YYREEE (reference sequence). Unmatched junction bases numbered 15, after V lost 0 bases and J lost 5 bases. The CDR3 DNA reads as TGTGCCAGCAGCTTGGGGCCGGTGTTCGGGACAGGGAGCCACGAGCAGTACTTC. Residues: CASSLGPVFGTGSHEQYF. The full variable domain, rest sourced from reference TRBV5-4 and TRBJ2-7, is ETGVTQSPTHLIKTRGQQVTLRCSSQSGHNTVSWYQQALGQGPQFIFQYYREEENGRGNFPPRFSGLQFPNYSSELNVNALELDDSALYLCASSLGPVFGTGSHEQYFGPGTRLTVT.

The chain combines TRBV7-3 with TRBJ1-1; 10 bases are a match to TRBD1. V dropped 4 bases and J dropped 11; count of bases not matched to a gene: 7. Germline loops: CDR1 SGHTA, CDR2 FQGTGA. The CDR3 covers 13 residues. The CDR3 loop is CASSSRDRGVAFF. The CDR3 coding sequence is TGTGCCAGCAGCTCCCGGGACAGGGGAGTTGCTTTCTTT.

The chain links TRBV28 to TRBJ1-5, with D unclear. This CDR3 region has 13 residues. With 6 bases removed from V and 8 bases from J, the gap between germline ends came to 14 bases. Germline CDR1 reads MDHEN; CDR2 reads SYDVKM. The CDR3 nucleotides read TGTGCCAGCAGCCAGTCTGGGATAGAGCCCCAGCATTTT. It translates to CASSQSGIEPQHF. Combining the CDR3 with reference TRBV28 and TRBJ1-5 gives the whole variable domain DVKVTQSSRYLVKRTGEKVFLECVQDMDHENMFWYRQDPGLGLRLIYFSYDVKMKEKGDIPEGYSVSREKKERFSLILESASTNQTSMYLCASSQSGIEPQHFGDGTRLSIL.

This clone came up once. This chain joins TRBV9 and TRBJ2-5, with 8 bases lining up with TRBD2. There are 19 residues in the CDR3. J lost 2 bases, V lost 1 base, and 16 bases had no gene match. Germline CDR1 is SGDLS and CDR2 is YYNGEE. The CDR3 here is CASSVRSGADREGQETQYF. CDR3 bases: TGTGCCAGCAGCGTAAGATCGGGGGCTGATCGGGAGGGGCAAGAGACCCAGTACTTC. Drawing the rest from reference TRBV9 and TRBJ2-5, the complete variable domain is DSGVTQTPKHLITATGQRVTLRCSPRSGDLSVYWYQQSLDQGLQFLIQYYNGEERAKGNILERFSAQQFPDLHSELNLSSLELGDSALYFCASSVRSGADREGQETQYFGPGTRLLVL.

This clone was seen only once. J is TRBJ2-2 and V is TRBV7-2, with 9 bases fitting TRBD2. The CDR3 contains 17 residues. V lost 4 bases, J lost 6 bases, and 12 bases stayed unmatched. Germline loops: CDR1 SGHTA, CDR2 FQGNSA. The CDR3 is CASSSNLAGVGAGELFF. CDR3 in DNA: TGTGCCAGCAGCTCCAACTTAGCGGGAGTTGGGGCCGGGGAGCTGTTTTTT.

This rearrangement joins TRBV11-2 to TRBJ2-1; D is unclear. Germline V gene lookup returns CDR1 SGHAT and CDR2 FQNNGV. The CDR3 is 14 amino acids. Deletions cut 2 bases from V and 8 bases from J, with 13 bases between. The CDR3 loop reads CASSLLDPRDEQFF. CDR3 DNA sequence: TGTGCCAGCAGCTTACTGGACCCTCGGGATGAGCAGTTCTTC.

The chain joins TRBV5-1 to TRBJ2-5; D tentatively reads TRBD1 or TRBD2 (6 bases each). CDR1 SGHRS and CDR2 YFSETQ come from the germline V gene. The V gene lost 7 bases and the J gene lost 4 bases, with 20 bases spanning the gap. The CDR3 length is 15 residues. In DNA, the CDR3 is TGCGCCAGCGTACGACAGGAGGGAAGGAGAGAGACCCAGTACTTC. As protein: CASVRQEGRRETQYF.

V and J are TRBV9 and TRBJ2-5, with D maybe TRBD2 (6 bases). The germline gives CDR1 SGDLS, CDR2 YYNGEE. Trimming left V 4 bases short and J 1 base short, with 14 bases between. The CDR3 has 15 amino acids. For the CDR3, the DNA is TGTGCCAGCAGCCGTCCCTCCGGGAGCCAAGAGACCCAGTACTTC. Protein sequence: CASSRPSGSQETQYF.

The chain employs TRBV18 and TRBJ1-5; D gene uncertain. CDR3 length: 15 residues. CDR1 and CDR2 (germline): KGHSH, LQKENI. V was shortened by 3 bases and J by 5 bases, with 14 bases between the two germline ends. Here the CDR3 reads CASSPGDSLDQPQHF. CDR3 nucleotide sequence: TGTGCCAGCTCACCCGGGGATTCGCTCGATCAGCCCCAGCATTTT. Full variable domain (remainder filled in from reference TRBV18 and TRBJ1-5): NAGVMQNPRHLVRRRGQEARLRCSPMKGHSHVYWYRQLPEEGLKFMVYLQKENIIDESGMPKERFSAEFPKEGPSILRIQQVVRGDSAAYFCASSPGDSLDQPQHFGDGTRLSIL.

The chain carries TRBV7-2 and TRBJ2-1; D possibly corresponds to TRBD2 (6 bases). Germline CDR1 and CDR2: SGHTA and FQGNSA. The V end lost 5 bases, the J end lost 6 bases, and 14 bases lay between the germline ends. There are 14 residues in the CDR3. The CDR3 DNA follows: TGTGCCAGCAGCCCGAGGGGACTGTTCAATGAGCAGTTCTTC. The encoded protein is CASSPRGLFNEQFF. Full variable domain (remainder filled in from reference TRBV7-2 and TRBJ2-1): GAGVSQSPSNKVTEKGKDVELRCDPISGHTALYWYRQSLGQGLEFLIYFQGNSAPDKSGLPSDRFSAERTGGSVSTLTIQRTQQEDSAVYLCASSPRGLFNEQFFGPGTRLTVL.

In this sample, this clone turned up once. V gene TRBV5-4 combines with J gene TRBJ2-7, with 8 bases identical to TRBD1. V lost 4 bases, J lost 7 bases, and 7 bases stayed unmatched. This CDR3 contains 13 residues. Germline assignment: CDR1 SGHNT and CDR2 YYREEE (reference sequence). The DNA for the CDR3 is TGTGCCAGCAGCCAGGACAGGGTTCGGGAGCAGTACTTC. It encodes CASSQDRVREQYF.

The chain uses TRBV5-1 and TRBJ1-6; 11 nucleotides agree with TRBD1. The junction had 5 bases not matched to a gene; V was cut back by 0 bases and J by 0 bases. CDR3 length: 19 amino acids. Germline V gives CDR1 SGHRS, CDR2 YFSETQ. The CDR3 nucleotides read TGCGCCAGCAGCTTGGAGGGACAGGGGGTGACCTCCTATAATTCACCCCTCCACTTT. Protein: CASSLEGQGVTSYNSPLHF. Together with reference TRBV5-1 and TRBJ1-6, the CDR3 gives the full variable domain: KAGVTQTPRYLIKTRGQQVTLSCSPISGHRSVSWYQQTPGQGLQFLFEYFSETQRNKGNFPGRFSGRQFSNSRSEMNVSTLELGDSALYLCASSLEGQGVTSYNSPLHFGNGTRLTVT.

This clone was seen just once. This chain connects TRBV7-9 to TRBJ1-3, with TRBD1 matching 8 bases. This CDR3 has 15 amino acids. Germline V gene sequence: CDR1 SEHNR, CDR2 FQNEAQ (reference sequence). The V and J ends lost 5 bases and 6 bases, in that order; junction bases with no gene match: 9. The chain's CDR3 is CASSPLDRAENTIYF. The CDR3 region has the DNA TGTGCCAGCAGCCCGTTGGACAGGGCCGAAAACACCATATATTTT. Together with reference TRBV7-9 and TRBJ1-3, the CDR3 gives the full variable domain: DTGVSQNPRHKITKRGQNVTFRCDPISEHNRLYWYRQTLGQGPEFLTYFQNEAQLEKSRLLSDRFSAERPKGSFSTLEIQRTEQGDSAMYLCASSPLDRAENTIYFGEGSWLTVV.

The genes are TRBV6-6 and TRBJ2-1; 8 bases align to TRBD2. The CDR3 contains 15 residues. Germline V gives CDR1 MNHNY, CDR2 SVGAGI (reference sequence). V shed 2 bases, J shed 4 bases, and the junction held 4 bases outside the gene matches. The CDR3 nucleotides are TGTGCCAGCAGTTACAAGCGGGAGACTTACAATGAGCAGTTCTTC. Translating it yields CASSYKRETYNEQFF.

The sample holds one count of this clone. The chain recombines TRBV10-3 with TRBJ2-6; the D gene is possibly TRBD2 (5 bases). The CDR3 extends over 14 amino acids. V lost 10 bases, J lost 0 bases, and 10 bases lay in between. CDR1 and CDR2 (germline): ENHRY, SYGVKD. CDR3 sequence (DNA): TGTGCCACCCGCCGGGACTCTGGGGCCAACGTCCTGACTTTC. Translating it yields CATRRDSGANVLTF.

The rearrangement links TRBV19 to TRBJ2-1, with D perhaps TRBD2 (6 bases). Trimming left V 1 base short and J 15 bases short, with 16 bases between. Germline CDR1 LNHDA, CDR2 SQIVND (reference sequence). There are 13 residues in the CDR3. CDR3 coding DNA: TGTGCCAGTAGTATAGCCGGATCCGGGAGTCGGTTCTTC. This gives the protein CASSIAGSGSRFF. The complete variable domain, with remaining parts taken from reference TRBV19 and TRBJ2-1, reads DGGITQSPKYLFRKEGQNVTLSCEQNLNHDAMYWYRQDPGQGLRLIYYSQIVNDFQKGDIAEGYSVSREKKESFPLTVTSAQKNPTAFYLCASSIAGSGSRFFGPGTRLTVL.

This chain's CDR3 is CSVRQGWNEQFF. CDR3 DNA sequence: TGCAGCGTTCGGCAGGGGTGGAATGAGCAGTTCTTC. The chain joins TRBV29-1 to TRBJ2-1, with D possibly being TRBD1 (6 bases). Germline loops: CDR1 SQVTM, CDR2 ANQGSEA. V lost 5 bases and J lost 7, with 12 bases in between. The CDR3 sequence is 12 residues long.

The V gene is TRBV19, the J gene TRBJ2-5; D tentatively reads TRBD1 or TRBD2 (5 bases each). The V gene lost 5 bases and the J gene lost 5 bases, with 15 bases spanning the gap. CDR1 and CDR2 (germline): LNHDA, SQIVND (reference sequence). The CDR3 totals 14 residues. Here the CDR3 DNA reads TGTGCCAGTAGTGGGCAGGGACGGATCGAGACCCAGTACTTC. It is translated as CASSGQGRIETQYF.

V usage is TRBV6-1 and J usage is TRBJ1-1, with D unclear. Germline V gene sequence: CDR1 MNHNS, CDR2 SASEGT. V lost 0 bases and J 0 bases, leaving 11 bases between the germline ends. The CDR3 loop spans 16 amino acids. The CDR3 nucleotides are TGTGCCAGCAGTGAAGCGATAACCAGGATGAACACTGAAGCTTTCTTT. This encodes CASSEAITRMNTEAFF.

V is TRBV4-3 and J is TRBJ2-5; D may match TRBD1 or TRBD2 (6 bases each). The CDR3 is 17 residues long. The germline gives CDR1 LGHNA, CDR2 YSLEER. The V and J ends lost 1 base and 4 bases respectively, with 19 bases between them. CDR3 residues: CASSQVRHSGGGETQYF. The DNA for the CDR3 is TGCGCCAGCAGCCAAGTTCGCCATAGCGGAGGGGGAGAGACCCAGTACTTC.

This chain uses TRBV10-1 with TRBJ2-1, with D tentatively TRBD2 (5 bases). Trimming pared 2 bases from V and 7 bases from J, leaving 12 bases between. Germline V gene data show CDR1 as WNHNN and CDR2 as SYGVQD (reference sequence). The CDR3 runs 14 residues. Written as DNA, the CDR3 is TGCGCCAGCAGTGAGGCGTCTCCGGGGAATGAGCAGTTCTTC. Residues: CASSEASPGNEQFF.

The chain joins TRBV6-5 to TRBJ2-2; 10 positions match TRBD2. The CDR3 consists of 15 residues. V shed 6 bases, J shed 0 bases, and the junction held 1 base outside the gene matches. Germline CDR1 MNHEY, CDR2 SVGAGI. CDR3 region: CASRLAGTNTGELFF. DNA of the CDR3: TGTGCCAGCAGACTAGCGGGGACGAACACCGGGGAGCTGTTTTTT.

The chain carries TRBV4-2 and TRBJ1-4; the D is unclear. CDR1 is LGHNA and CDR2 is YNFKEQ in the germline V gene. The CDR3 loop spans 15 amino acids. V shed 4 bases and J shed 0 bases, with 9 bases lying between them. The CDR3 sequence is CASSRQDATNEKLFF. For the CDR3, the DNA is TGTGCCAGCAGCCGCCAGGATGCAACTAATGAAAAACTGTTTTTT.

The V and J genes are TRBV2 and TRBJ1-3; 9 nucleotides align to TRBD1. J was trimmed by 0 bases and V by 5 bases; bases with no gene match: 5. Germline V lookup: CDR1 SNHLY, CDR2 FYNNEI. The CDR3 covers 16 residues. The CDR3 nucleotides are TGTGCCAGCAGTCCGACAGGGGGAAGCTCTGGAAACACCATATATTTT. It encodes CASSPTGGSSGNTIYF. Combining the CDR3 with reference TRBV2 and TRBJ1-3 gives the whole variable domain EPEVTQTPSHQVTQMGQEVILRCVPISNHLYFYWYRQILGQKVEFLVSFYNNEISEKSEIFDDQFSVERPDGSNFTLKIRSTKLEDSAMYFCASSPTGGSSGNTIYFGEGSWLTVV.